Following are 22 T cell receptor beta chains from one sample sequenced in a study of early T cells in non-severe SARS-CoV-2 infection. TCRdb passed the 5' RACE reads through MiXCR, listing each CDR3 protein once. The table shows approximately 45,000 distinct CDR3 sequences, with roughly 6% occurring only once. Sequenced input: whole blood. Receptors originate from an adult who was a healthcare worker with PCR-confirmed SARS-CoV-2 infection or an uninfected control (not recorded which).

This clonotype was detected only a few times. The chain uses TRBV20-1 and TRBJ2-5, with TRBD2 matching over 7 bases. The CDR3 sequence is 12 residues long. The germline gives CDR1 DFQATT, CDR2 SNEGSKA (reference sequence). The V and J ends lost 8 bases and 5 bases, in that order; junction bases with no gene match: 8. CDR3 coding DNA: TGCAGTCCCGAGGTAGCGGGCGAGACCCAGTACTTC. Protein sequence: CSPEVAGETQYF.

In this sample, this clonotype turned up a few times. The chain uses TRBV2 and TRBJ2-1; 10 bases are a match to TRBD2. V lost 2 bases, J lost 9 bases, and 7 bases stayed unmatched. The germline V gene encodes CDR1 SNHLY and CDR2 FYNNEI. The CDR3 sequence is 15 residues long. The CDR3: CASSENLAGVGEQFF. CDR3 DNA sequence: TGTGCCAGCAGTGAAAACCTAGCGGGGGTCGGTGAGCAGTTCTTC. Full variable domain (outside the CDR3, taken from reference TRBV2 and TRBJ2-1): EPEVTQTPSHQVTQMGQEVILRCVPISNHLYFYWYRQILGQKVEFLVSFYNNEISEKSEIFDDQFSVERPDGSNFTLKIRSTKLEDSAMYFCASSENLAGVGEQFFGPGTRLTVL.

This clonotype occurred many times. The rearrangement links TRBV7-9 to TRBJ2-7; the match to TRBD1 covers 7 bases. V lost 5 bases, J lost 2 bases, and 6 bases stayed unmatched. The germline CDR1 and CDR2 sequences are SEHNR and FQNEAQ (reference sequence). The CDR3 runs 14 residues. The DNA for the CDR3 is TGTGCCAGCAGCGACCGGGACAGAGCCTACGAGCAGTACTTC. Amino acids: CASSDRDRAYEQYF.

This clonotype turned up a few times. The CDR3 DNA sequence: TGTGCCAGCAGTTACCAGAACACCGGGGAGCTGTTTTTT. This gives the protein CASSYQNTGELFF. The V and J genes are TRBV6-2 or TRBV6-3 and TRBJ2-2; D is unclear. Trimming took 2 bases from V and 1 from J, leaving 2 bases between them. The CDR3 has 13 residues. Germline CDR1 reads MNHEY; CDR2 reads SVGEGT.

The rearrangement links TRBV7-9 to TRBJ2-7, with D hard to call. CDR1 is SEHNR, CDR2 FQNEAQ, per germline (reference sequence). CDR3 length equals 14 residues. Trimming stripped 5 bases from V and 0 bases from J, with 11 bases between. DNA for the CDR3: TGTGCCAGCAGCGAGCAGCAGATCTCCTACGAGCAGTACTTC. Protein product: CASSEQQISYEQYF.

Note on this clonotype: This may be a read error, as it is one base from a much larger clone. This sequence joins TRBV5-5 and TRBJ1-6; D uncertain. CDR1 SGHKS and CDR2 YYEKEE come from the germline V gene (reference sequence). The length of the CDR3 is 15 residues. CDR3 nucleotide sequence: TGTGCCAGCACCCCCGCTGGTGGAGTTAATCCACCCCTCCACTTT. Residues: CASTPAGGVNPPLHF.

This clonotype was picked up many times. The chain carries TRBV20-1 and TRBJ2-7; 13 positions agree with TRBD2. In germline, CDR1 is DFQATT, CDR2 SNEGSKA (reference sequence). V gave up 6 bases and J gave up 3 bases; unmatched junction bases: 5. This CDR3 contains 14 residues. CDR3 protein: CSALLAGGHYEQYF. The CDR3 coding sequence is TGCAGTGCCCTACTAGCGGGGGGGCACTACGAGCAGTACTTC.

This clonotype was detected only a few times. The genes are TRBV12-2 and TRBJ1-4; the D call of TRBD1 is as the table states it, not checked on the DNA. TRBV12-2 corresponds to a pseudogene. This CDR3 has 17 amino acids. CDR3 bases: TGTGCAAGTCGCTTAGCGAAATCGGAGCACCCAGGGGAAAAACTGTTTTTT. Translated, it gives CASRLAKSEHPGEKLFF.

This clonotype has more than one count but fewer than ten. CDR3 in DNA: TGCAGTGCTAGAGATCCCGGGGACAGCGGGTACGAGCAGTACTTC. Translating gives CSARDPGDSGYEQYF. The V gene is TRBV20-1, the J gene TRBJ2-7; tentatively, D is TRBD1 (7 bases). Per the germline V gene, CDR1 is DFQATT and CDR2 is SNEGSKA (reference sequence). V dropped 0 bases and J dropped 4 bases, with 16 bases sitting between them. The CDR3 covers 15 residues.

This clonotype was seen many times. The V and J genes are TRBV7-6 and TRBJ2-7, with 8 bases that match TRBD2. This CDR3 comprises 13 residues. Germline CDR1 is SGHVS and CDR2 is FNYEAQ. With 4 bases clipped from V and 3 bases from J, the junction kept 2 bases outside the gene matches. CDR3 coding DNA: TGTGCCAGCAGCTCCGCGGGGGGCTACGAGCAGTACTTC. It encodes CASSSAGGYEQYF.

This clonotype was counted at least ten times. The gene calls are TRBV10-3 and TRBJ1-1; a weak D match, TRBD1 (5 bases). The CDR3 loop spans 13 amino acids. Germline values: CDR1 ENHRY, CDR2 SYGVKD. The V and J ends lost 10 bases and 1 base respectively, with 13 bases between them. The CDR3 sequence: CATQGSPNTEAFF. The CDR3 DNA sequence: TGTGCCACCCAGGGTTCTCCGAACACTGAAGCTTTCTTT.

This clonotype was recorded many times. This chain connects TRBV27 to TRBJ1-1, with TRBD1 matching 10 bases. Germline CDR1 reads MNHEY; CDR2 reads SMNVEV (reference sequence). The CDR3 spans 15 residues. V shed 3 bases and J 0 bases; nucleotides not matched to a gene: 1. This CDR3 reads CASSLTGGMNTEAFF. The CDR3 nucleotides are TGTGCCAGCAGTTTGACAGGGGGCATGAACACTGAAGCTTTCTTT.

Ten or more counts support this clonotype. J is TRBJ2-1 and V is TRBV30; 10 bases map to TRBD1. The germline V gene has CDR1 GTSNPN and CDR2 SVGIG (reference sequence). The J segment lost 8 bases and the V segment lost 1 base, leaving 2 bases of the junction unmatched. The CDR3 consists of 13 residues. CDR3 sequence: CAWSGQGAHEQFF. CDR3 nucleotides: TGTGCCTGGAGTGGACAGGGGGCCCATGAGCAGTTCTTC.

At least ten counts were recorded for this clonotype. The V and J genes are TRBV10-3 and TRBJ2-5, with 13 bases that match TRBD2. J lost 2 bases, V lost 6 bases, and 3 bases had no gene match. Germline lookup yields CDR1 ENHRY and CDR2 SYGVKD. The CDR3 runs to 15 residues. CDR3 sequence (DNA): TGTGCCATCAGCACTAGCGGGGGGGATCAAGAGACCCAGTACTTC. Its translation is CAISTSGGDQETQYF.

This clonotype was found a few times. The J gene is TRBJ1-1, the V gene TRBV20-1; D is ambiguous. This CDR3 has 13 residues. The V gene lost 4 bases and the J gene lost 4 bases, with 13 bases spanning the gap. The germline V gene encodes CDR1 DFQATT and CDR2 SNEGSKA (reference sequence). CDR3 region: CSAKPSPRTEAFF. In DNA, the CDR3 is TGCAGTGCTAAACCCAGCCCCCGCACTGAAGCTTTCTTT.

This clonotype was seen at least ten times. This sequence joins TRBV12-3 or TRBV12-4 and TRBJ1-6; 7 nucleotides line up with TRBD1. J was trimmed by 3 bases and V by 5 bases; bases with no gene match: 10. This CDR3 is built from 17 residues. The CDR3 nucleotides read TGTGCCAGCAGTCCCCGAGACAGGGACTACTATAATTCACCCCTCCACTTT. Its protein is CASSPRDRDYYNSPLHF.

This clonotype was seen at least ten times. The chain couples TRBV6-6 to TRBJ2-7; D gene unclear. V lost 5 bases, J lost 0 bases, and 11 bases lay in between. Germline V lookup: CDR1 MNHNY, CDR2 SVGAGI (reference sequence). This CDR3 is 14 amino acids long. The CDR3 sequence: CASSGLGASYEQYF. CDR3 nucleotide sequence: TGTGCCAGCAGTGGGCTCGGAGCCTCCTACGAGCAGTACTTC.

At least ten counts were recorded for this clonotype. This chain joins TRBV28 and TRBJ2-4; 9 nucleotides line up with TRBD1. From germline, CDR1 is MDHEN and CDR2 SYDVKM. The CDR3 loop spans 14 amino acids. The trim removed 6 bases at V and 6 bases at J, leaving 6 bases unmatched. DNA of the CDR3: TGTGCCAGCAGCGAGGGACAGGGCGGAAACATTCAGTACTTC. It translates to CASSEGQGGNIQYF.

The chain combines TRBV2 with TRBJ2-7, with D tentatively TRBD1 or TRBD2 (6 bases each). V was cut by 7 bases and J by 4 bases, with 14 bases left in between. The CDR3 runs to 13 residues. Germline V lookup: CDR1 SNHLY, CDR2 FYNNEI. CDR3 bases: TGTGCCAGCACCCGAGGGGGGTTGTACGAGCAGTACTTC. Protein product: CASTRGGLYEQYF.

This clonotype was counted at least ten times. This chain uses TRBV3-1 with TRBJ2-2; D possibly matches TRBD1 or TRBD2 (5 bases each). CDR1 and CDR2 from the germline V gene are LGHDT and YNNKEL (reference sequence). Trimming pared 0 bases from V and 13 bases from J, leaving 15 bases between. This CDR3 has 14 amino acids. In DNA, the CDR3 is TGTGCCAGCAGCCAAGATGGCAAAGAGGGGCGGCTGTTTTTT. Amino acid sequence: CASSQDGKEGRLFF.

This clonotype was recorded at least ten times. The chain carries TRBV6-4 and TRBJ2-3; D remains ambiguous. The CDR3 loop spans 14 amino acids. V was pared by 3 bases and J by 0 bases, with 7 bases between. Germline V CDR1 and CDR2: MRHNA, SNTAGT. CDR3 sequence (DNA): TGTGCCAGCAGTGAGGGTGGCAGCACAGATACGCAGTATTTT. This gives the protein CASSEGGSTDTQYF.

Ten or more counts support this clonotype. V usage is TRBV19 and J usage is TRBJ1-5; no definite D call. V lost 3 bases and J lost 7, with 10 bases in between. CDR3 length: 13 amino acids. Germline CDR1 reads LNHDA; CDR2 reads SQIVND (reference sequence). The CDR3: CASSIGGVQPQHF. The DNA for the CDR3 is TGTGCCAGTAGTATCGGAGGAGTGCAGCCCCAGCATTTT.